The 24 T cell receptor beta chains reported below all come from one sample, sequenced in a study of tissue T cells after allogeneic stem cell transplantation. The time point: mouse harvest day 14 after allogeneic transplant. Mouse grafts combined 10^7 T-cell-depleted bone marrow cells with 10^6 splenic CD5+ T cells. This table comes from immunoSEQ multiplex PCR, and its TCRdb copy is limited to in-frame clones, with some not included. The data contain 4,000 to 5,500 clones, approximately 29% of them singletons. The sequencing sample was made of skin. These receptors were collected from a female BALB/c mouse given C57BL/6 T cells with graft-versus-host disease after an allogeneic hematopoietic cell transplant.

This clone has only a few counts. The gene names given are mouse names. The CDR3 extends 1 residue past the end of the read, so its final part is completed from the germline J gene. The gene calls are TRBV26 and TRBJ2-3; 10 bases align to TRBD1. The J segment lost 2 bases and the V segment lost 6 bases, leaving 5 bases of the junction unmatched. This CDR3 contains 15 residues. In germline, CDR1 is KGHPV, CDR2 FQNQEV (reference sequence). The CDR3 sequence: CASRRDRGDAETLYF. The sequenced CDR3 bases are TGTGCCAGCAGACGGGACAGGGGAGATGCAGAAACGCTGTAT.

As to this clone: Gene names are the mouse ones. The CDR3 goes on 1 residue after the read ends, and that part is filled in from the germline J gene. The gene calls are TRBV13-1 and TRBJ2-1, with 8 bases lining up with TRBD2. Germline-derived CDR1 and CDR2 are NSHNY and SYGAGN. The ends lost 0 bases at V and 3 bases at J; junction bases unmatched: 5. CDR3 length equals 16 residues. The part of the CDR3 DNA that was read is TGTGCCAGCAGTGATGCAAGCTGGGGGGTCTATGCTGAGCAGTTC. It translates to CASSDASWGVYAEQF. The whole CDR3 is CASSDASWGVYAEQFF.

This clone came up a few times. Mouse germline and gene names are used. The read finishes 1 residue shy of the CDR3 end, and the germline J gene is used to complete it. The V call is TRBV26, the J call TRBJ1-1; 7 bases map to TRBD1. The CDR3 runs to 15 residues. Trimming at V came to 2 bases and at J to 0 bases, leaving 3 bases not matched to a gene. Germline V gene sequence: CDR1 KGHPV, CDR2 FQNQEV (reference sequence). The CDR3 bases that were read are TGTGCCAGCAGTCTGGCCGGGACAGCAAACACAGAAGTCTTC. Its protein is CASSLAGTANTEVF. The entire CDR3 sequence reads CASSLAGTANTEVFF.

In the case of this clone: Mouse names are used for the genes. The read terminates 1 residue before the CDR3 end, so the remaining end is supplied by the germline J gene. The V call is TRBV23, the J call TRBJ2-3; TRBD1, the D gene given by the table, was not confirmed from the DNA. The CDR3 is 14 amino acids. Germline V CDR1 and CDR2: KGHTA, FQNQQP. The sequenced CDR3 bases are TGCTCCAGCAGTCAAGAGGGACACGCAGAAACGCTGTAT. Protein: CSSSQEGHAETLY. In full, the CDR3 is CSSSQEGHAETLYF.

Points on this clone: Gene names are the mouse ones. Partial CDR3 DNA: TGTGCCAGCAGTCTGTCCCGGACTGGGGGAAATGAAACGCTGTAT. Its protein is CASSLSRTGGNETLY. The whole CDR3 sequence reads CASSLSRTGGNETLYF. The V gene is TRBV26, the J gene TRBJ2-3, with 10 bases fitting TRBD2. Read data end 1 residue before the CDR3 end; the end is taken from the germline J gene. Trimming removed 0 bases from V and 6 bases from J; junction bases left unmatched: 6. This CDR3 is 16 amino acids long. Germline V CDR1 and CDR2: KGHPV, FQNQEV (reference sequence). Supplemented by reference TRBV26 and TRBJ2-3, the full variable domain reads NSKVIQTPRYLVKGQGQKAKMRCIPEKGHPVVFWYQQNKNNEFKFLINFQNQEVLQQIDMTEKRFSAECPSNSPCSLEIQSSEAGDSALYLCASSLSRTGGNETLYFGSGTRLTVL.

The sample holds a few counts of this clone. All gene names here are mouse names. The read ends 1 residue early relative to the CDR3; the germline J gene fills the gap. The chain uses TRBV3 and TRBJ2-2, with 9 nucleotides matching TRBD2. The length of the CDR3 is 16 residues. V was clipped by 3 bases and J by 4 bases; unmatched bases: 6. Germline V gene data show CDR1 as SNHLY and CDR2 as FYNGKV (reference sequence). Here the CDR3 reads CASSFRLGVSTGQLYF. The CDR3 DNA, read in part, is TGTGCCAGCAGCTTCAGACTGGGGGTTAGCACCGGGCAGCTCTAC. The whole variable domain, remainder taken from reference TRBV3 and TRBJ2-2, is GPKVLQIPSHQIIDMGQMVTLNCDPVSNHLYFYWYKQILGQQMEFLVNFYNGKVMEKSKLFKDQFSVERPDGSYFTLKIQPTALEDSAVYFCASSFRLGVSTGQLYFGEGSKLTVL.

Turning to this clone: The gene names given are mouse names. The CDR3 end is not reached by the read, which stops 1 residue before it; the germline J gene fills it in. The rearrangement uses TRBV12-1 and TRBJ1-1; 7 positions agree with TRBD1. CDR1 and CDR2 (germline): SGHSN, HYEKVE. This CDR3 is built from 14 residues. Losses at the gene ends were 4 bases for V and 0 bases for J; bases not matched to a gene: 4. CDR3: CASSDRVANTEVFF. The CDR3 bases that were read are TGTGCCAGCTCCGACAGGGTTGCAAACACAGAAGTCTTC.

This clone is labeled medium-sized. Here the gene names and germline are mouse. The CDR3 end falls 1 residue outside the read, so it is completed with the germline J gene. V is TRBV12-1 and J is TRBJ1-2; D gene uncertain. Germline assignment: CDR1 SGHSN and CDR2 HYEKVE. Trimming shortened V by 0 bases and J by 0 bases, and 4 bases separated the two germline ends. The CDR3 runs to 13 residues. The CDR3 bases that were read are TGTGCCAGCTCTCTCGAGGCAAACTCCGACTACACC. It is translated as CASSLEANSDYT. The complete CDR3 sequence is CASSLEANSDYTF. Based on the CDR3 plus reference TRBV12-1 and TRBJ1-2, the full variable domain is DSGVVQSPRHIIKEKGGRSVLTCIPISGHSNVVWYQQTLGKELKFLIQHYEKVERDKGFLPSRFSVQQFDDYHSEMNMSALELEDSAMYFCASSLEANSDYTFGSGTRLLVI.

Comments on this clone: The gene symbols are mouse symbols. The CDR3 extends 1 residue past the end of the read, so its final part is completed from the germline J gene. The chain is built from TRBV29 and TRBJ1-6; D unresolved. TRBJ1-6 is identified as an open reading frame with a role that is uncertain. Trimming took off 4 bases at V and 3 bases at J, with 4 bases between the two ends. The CDR3 is 13 amino acids. The germline gives CDR1 MSHET, CDR2 SYDVDS. Incomplete CDR3 DNA: TGTGCTAGCAGTTCCAACTATAATTCGCCCCTCTAC. Protein: CASSSNYNSPLY. The full CDR3 reads CASSSNYNSPLYF.

This clone is labeled medium-sized. Germline and genes here are mouse. The CDR3: CASRGQFF. The CDR3 bases that were read are TGTGCTAGCAGGGGGCAGTTC. This rearrangement joins TRBV17 to TRBJ2-1, with unresolved D. The DNA ends 1 residue before the CDR3 does, and the rest of the CDR3 is filled in from the germline J gene. The CDR3 length is 8 residues. CDR1 is MNHDT and CDR2 is YYDKIL in the germline V gene. The V end was cut by 6 bases, the J end by 12 bases, with 3 bases between.

Of note for this clone: Germline and genes: mouse. The read terminates 1 residue before the CDR3 end, so the remaining end is supplied by the germline J gene. This chain joins TRBV26 and TRBJ2-4; D unresolved. Germline V gene sequence: CDR1 KGHPV, CDR2 FQNQEV (reference sequence). This CDR3 has 15 amino acids. Trimming took off 0 bases at V and 5 bases at J, with 12 bases between the two ends. The CDR3 spells CASSLSGGLGNTLYF. Partial CDR3 DNA: TGTGCCAGCAGTCTGTCAGGAGGGTTAGGAAACACCTTGTAC.

In its sample, this clone was seen a few times. Mouse germline and gene names are used. The CDR3 end lies 1 residue beyond the end of the read and is filled in from the germline J gene. The chain uses TRBV23 and TRBJ2-7; the D call TRBD2 from the table was never checked on the DNA. The germline V gene has CDR1 KGHTA and CDR2 FQNQQP. There are 15 residues in the CDR3. This CDR3 reads CSSSQGTGGAREQYF. The DNA read from the CDR3 is TGCTCCAGCAGTCAAGGGACTGGGGGGGCGCGAGAACAGTAC. The variable domain in full, with the rest retrieved from reference TRBV23 and TRBJ2-7, is DAAVTQKPRYLIKMKGQEAEMKCIPEKGHTAVFWYQQKQSKELKFLIYFQNQQPLDQIDMVKERFSAVCPSSSLCSLGIRTCEAEDSALYLCSSSQGTGGAREQYFGPGTRLTVL.

This clone is medium-sized. Gene names denote mouse genes. Read data end 1 residue before the CDR3 end; the end is taken from the germline J gene. The chain employs TRBV14 and TRBJ1-3, with no clear D. CDR1 and CDR2 (germline): SGHDT, FRDEAV. V dropped 2 bases and J dropped 0 bases, with 6 bases sitting between them. The CDR3 runs to 14 residues. The CDR3 bases that were read are TGTGCCAGCAGTTTTGGGGATTCTGGAAATACGCTCTAT. It is translated as CASSFGDSGNTLY. The complete CDR3 protein is CASSFGDSGNTLYF.

Concerning this clone: Genes and germline come from the mouse. The read finishes 1 residue shy of the CDR3 end, and the germline J gene is used to complete it. V and J are TRBV1 and TRBJ1-4, with D possibly matching TRBD1 (6 bases). Germline V gene lookup returns CDR1 NSQYPW and CDR2 LRSPGD (reference sequence). V shed 3 bases and J shed 0 bases, with 14 bases lying between them. The CDR3 totals 17 residues. CDR3 in amino acids: CTCSARTRQVSNERLFF. The CDR3 bases that were read are TGCACCTGCAGTGCCCGAACCAGACAGGTTTCCAACGAAAGATTATTT.

As concerns this clone: Gene names are the mouse ones. The read ends 1 residue before the CDR3 terminus; that terminus is restored from the germline J gene. The chain joins TRBV3 to TRBJ2-1; perhaps TRBD1 as D (5 bases). In germline, CDR1 is SNHLY, CDR2 FYNGKV (reference sequence). The CDR3 loop spans 14 amino acids. V was trimmed by 2 bases and J by 6 bases, leaving 11 bases between them. This CDR3 is CASSLRRGGAEQFF. CDR3 bases read: TGTGCCAGCAGCTTAAGGAGGGGTGGTGCTGAGCAGTTC.

This clone was recorded once. Each gene name is a mouse one. The read finishes 1 residue shy of the CDR3 end, and the germline J gene is used to complete it. The chain has TRBV13-3 and TRBJ2-1, with TRBD1 as a possible D gene (7 bases). V gave up 0 bases and J gave up 3 bases, with 7 bases separating them. CDR3 size: 14 residues. The germline gives CDR1 NNHDY, CDR2 SYVADS. Incomplete CDR3 DNA: TGTGCCAGCAGTGATGAGGGGGCCTATGCTGAGCAGTTC. Translation gives CASSDEGAYAEQF. From start to end, the CDR3 is CASSDEGAYAEQFF.

This clone turned up a few times. The gene symbols are mouse symbols. The CDR3 goes on 1 residue after the read ends, and that part is filled in from the germline J gene. V gene TRBV23 combines with J gene TRBJ1-5. CDR1 is KGHTA and CDR2 is FQNQQP in the germline V gene. This CDR3 contains 14 residues. CDR3 residues: CSSSPVGNNQAPLF. The DNA read from the CDR3 is TGCTCCAGCAGTCCCGTGGGGAACAACCAGGCTCCGCTT.

This clone has a handful of counts. Gene names follow the mouse nomenclature. The read terminates 1 residue ahead of where the CDR3 ends, so the germline J gene completes it. The chain links TRBV19 to TRBJ2-7, with 8 bases aligning to TRBD1. This CDR3 comprises 15 residues. The germline gives CDR1 FNHDT, CDR2 SITEND (reference sequence). The ends lost 4 bases at V and 0 bases at J; junction bases unmatched: 6. CDR3 amino acids: CASSPRQGLSYEQYF. Partial CDR3 DNA: TGTGCCAGCAGTCCGAGACAGGGGCTCTCCTATGAACAGTAC.

As concerns this clone: Gene and germline names: mouse. The CDR3 extends 1 residue past the end of the read, so its final part is completed from the germline J gene. The chain uses TRBV15 and TRBJ2-5; D perhaps matches TRBD2 (6 bases). Germline V CDR1 and CDR2: SGHND, FRSKSL. Deletions cut 1 base from V and 3 bases from J, with 11 bases between. The CDR3 loop spans 15 amino acids. The sequenced part of the CDR3 DNA is TGTGCCAGCAGTTTAGAAGGGTGGGGGCAAGACACCCAGTAC. This translates into CASSLEGWGQDTQY. The CDR3, in full, reads CASSLEGWGQDTQYF. Variable domain in full (rest from reference TRBV15 and TRBJ2-5): DAGVTQTPRHEVAEKGQTIILKCEPVSGHNDLFWYRQTKIQGLELLSYFRSKSLMEDGGAFKDRFKAEMLNSSFSTLKIQPTEPKDSAVYLCASSLEGWGQDTQYFGPGTRLLVL.

Remarks on this clone: Genes and germline come from the mouse. The observed sequence ends 1 residue before the CDR3 terminus, with the missing tail filled in from the germline J gene. The rearrangement links TRBV13-3 to TRBJ2-5; 8 bases are a match to TRBD2. V was pared by 0 bases and J by 1 base, with 7 bases of the junction left unmatched. Germline V gene lookup returns CDR1 NNHDY and CDR2 SYVADS. This CDR3 comprises 17 residues. CDR3 sequence reads: CASSDAGVWGDQDTQYF. CDR3 DNA, as far as it was read: TGTGCCAGCAGTGATGCAGGGGTCTGGGGGGACCAAGACACCCAGTAC. Based on the CDR3 plus reference TRBV13-3 and TRBJ2-5, the full variable domain is EAAVTQSPRSKVAVTGGKVTLSCHQTNNHDYMYWYRQDTGHGLRLIHYSYVADSTEKGDIPDGYKASRPSQENFSLILELASLSQTAVYFCASSDAGVWGDQDTQYFGPGTRLLVL.

Judged by abundance, this clone is medium-sized (0.01 to 0.1%). Gene names are mouse gene names. Sequencing ends 1 residue short of the CDR3 end; the germline J gene provides the rest. This chain links TRBV26 with TRBJ2-7; the match to TRBD1 covers 12 bases. J gave up 7 bases and V 5 bases, and 6 bases lay outside the gene matches. Germline assignment: CDR1 KGHPV and CDR2 FQNQEV (reference sequence). The CDR3 length is 14 residues. The CDR3: CASSSGQGAGEQYF. The sequenced CDR3 bases are TGTGCCAGCAGTTCGGGACAGGGGGCAGGAGAACAGTAC.

As to this clone: Gene names follow the mouse nomenclature. The read ends 1 residue before the CDR3 terminus; that terminus is restored from the germline J gene. The chain employs TRBV12-1 and TRBJ1-2; 7 bases fit TRBD1. The CDR3 sequence is 13 residues long. The trim removed 4 bases at V and 4 bases at J, leaving 5 bases unmatched. Germline assignment: CDR1 SGHSN and CDR2 HYEKVE. CDR3 residues: CASSEGATSDYTF. CDR3 DNA, as far as it was read: TGTGCCAGCTCCGAGGGGGCCACCTCCGACTACACC.

This clone came up a few times. Germline and genes here are mouse. The read is 1 residue too short to cover the CDR3 end, so that end is filled in from the germline J gene. V and J are TRBV26 and TRBJ2-5; D is undetermined. Trimming took 2 bases from V and 2 from J, leaving 5 bases between them. The CDR3 covers 13 residues. Germline loops: CDR1 KGHPV, CDR2 FQNQEV (reference sequence). Incomplete CDR3 DNA: TGTGCCAGCAGTCTGGGGGTCCAAGACACCCAGTAC. Its protein product is CASSLGVQDTQY. The full CDR3 is CASSLGVQDTQYF.

Worth noting for this clone: The gene names here belong to mouse. The CDR3 end lies 1 residue beyond the end of the read and is filled in from the germline J gene. V usage is TRBV1 and J usage is TRBJ2-2, with TRBD1 matching over 9 bases. Germline V CDR1 and CDR2: NSQYPW, LRSPGD (reference sequence). The CDR3 has 13 amino acids. The junction had 0 bases not matched to a gene; V was cut back by 4 bases and J by 6 bases. CDR3 amino acids: CTCSDRGPGQLYF. Incomplete CDR3 DNA: TGCACCTGCAGTGACAGGGGGCCCGGGCAGCTCTAC.